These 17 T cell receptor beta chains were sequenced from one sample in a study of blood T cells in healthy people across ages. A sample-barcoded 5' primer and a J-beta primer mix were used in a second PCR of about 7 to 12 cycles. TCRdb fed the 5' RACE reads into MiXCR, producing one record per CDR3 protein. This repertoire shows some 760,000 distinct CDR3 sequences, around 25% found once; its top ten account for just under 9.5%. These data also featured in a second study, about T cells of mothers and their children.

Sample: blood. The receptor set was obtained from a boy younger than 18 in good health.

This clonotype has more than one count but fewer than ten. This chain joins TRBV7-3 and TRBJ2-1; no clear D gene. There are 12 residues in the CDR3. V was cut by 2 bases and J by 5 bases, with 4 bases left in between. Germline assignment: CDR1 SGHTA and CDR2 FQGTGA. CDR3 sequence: CASSLYDNEQFF. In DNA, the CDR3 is TGTGCCAGCAGCTTATATGACAATGAGCAGTTCTTC.

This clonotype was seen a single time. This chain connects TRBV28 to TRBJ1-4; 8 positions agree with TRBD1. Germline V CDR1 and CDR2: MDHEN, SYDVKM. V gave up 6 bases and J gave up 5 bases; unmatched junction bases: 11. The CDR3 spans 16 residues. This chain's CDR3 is CASSPFDRGPNEKLFF. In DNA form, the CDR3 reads TGTGCCAGCAGCCCCTTCGACAGGGGCCCAAATGAAAAACTGTTTTTT.

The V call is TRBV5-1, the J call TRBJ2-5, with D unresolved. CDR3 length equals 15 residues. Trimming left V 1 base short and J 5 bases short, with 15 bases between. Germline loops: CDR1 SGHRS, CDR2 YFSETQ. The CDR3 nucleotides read TGCGCCAGCAGCTTGTCGGCAGCCTCGAGGGAGACCCAGTACTTC. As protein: CASSLSAASRETQYF.

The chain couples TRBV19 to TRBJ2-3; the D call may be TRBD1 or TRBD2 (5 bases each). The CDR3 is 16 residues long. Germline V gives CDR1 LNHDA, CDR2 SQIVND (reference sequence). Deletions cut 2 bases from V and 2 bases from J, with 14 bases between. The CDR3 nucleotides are TGTGCCAGTAGTATAACGTCGGGGACGTACACAGATACGCAGTATTTT. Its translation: CASSITSGTYTDTQYF.

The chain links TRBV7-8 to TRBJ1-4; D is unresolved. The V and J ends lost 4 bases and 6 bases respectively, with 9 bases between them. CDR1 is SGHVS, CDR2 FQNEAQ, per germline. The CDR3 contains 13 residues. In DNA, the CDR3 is TGTGCCAGCAGCTCCTCGTTCTATGAAAAACTGTTTTTT. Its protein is CASSSSFYEKLFF.

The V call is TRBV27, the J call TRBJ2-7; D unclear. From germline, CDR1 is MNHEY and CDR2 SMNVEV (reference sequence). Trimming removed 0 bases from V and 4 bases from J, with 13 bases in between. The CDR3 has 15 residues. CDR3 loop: CASSLSAQLGYEQYF. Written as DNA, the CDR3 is TGTGCCAGCAGTTTATCGGCCCAATTGGGATACGAGCAGTACTTC.

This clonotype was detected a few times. Here the CDR3 DNA reads TGTGCCAGCAGCCCCCGGGACAGGGAGGGGACCCAGTACTTC. Its translation is CASSPRDREGTQYF. The chain recombines TRBV13 with TRBJ2-1; TRBD1 agrees at 9 bases. The J call may be wrong; the DNA end is better matched by TRBJ2-5. This CDR3 contains 14 residues. Germline values: CDR1 PRHDT, CDR2 FYEKMQ (reference sequence).

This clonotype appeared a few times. The CDR3 loop is CASSLEGVNPPLHF. The CDR3 bases are TGCGCCAGCAGCTTGGAGGGAGTCAATCCACCCCTCCACTTT. V and J are TRBV5-1 and TRBJ1-6; unclear D gene. The CDR3 totals 14 residues. Trimming cost V 0 bases and J 11 bases, with 12 bases left between them. Germline assignment: CDR1 SGHRS and CDR2 YFSETQ.

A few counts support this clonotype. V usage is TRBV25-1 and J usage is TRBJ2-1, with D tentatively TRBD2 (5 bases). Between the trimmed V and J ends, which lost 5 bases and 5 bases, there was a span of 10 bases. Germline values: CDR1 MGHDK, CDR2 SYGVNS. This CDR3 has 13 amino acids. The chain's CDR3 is CASSNGIHNEQFF. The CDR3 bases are TGTGCCAGCAGTAACGGGATTCACAATGAGCAGTTCTTC.

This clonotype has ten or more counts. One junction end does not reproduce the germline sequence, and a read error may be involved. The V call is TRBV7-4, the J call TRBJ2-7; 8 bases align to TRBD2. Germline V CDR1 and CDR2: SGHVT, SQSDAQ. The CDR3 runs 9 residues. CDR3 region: CASSSGGSF. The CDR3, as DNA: TGTGCCAGCAGCTCGGGGGGGTCATTC.

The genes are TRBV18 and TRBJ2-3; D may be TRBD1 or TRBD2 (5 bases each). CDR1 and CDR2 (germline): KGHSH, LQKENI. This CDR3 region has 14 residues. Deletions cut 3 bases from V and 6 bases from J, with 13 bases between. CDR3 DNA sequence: TGTGCCAGCTCACCGGTCCCGGGGACGGATACGCAGTATTTT. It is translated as CASSPVPGTDTQYF.

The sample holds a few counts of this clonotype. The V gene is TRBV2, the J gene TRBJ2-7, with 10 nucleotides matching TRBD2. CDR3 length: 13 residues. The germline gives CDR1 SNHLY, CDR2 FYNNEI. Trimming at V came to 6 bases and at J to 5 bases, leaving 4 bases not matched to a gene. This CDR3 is CASRPGLANEQYF. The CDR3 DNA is TGTGCCAGCAGACCGGGACTAGCGAACGAGCAGTACTTC. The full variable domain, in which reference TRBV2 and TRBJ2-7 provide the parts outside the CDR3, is EPEVTQTPSHQVTQMGQEVILRCVPISNHLYFYWYRQILGQKVEFLVSFYNNEISEKSEIFDDQFSVERPDGSNFTLKIRSTKLEDSAMYFCASRPGLANEQYFGPGTRLTVT.

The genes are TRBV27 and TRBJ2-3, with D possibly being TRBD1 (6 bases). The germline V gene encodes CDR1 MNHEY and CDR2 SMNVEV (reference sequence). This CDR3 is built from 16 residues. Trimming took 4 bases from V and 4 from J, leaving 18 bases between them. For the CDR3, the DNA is TGTGCCAGCAGTTCCCTCCCCAGGGGTCCCCCAGATACGCAGTATTTT. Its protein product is CASSSLPRGPPDTQYF.

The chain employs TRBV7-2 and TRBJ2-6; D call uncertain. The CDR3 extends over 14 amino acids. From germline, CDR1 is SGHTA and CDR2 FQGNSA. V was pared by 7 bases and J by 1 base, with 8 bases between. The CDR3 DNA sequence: TGTGCCAGCACCTACGTATCTGGGGCCAACGTCCTGACTTTC. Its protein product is CASTYVSGANVLTF.

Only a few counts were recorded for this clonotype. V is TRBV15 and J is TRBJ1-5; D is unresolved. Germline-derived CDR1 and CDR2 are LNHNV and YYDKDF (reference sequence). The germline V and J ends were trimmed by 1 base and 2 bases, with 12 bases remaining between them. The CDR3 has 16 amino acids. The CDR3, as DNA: TGTGCCACCAGCAGAGTTCCCCATGGGGGCAATCAGCCCCAGCATTTT. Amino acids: CATSRVPHGGNQPQHF.

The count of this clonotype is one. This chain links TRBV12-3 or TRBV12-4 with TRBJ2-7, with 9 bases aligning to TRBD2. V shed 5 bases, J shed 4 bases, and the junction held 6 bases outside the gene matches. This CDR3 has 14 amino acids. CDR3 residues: CASSRVAGVYEQYF. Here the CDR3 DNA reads TGTGCCAGCAGTCGAGTAGCGGGAGTTTACGAGCAGTACTTC.

The CDR3 is CASRPQGASNEKLFF. CDR3 DNA sequence: TGCGCCAGCAGGCCACAGGGGGCGTCTAATGAAAAACTGTTTTTT. V is TRBV5-1 and J is TRBJ1-4; TRBD1 matches 9 bases. CDR3 size: 15 residues. The V and J ends lost 5 bases and 3 bases, in that order; junction bases with no gene match: 5. Germline V CDR1 and CDR2: SGHRS, YFSETQ.